This TCR beta chain came from a study of beta chain features in type 1 diabetes. V dropped 5 bases and J dropped 7; count of bases not matched to a gene: 3. CDR1 is SEHNR, CDR2 FQNEAQ, per germline (reference sequence). The CDR3 is 12 amino acids. Reverse transcribing all isolated RNA meant expressed TCRB transcripts were sequenced. Naive, central memory and regulatory T cell samples yielded a few million reads on average. The assay was immunoSEQ multiplex PCR, and TCRdb's table has in-frame clones only and misses some. The sample includes 200,000 to 250,000 clones, 14% seen only once; the top ten take almost 0.02%. General study findings and limits: Among patients, naive, central memory and Treg TCRB repertoires appeared more similar than among healthy donors. TCRB rearrangement may or may not be influenced by HLA type; here this remained unresolved. Within each of all four CD4+ subsets, Type 1 diabetes patients had TCRB CDR3s that were moderately but significantly shorter.

This clone was seen only a few times. Antigen unknown. The chain uses TRBV7-9 and TRBJ2-7; 9 bases align to TRBD2. Material: naive CD4+ T cells from blood. This sequence originates from a man aged 25-45 years with type 1 diabetes. The CDR3 loop reads CASSGGGGEQYF. The CDR3 DNA reads TGTGCCAGCAGCGGCGGGGGGGGAGAGCAGTACTTC. Together with reference TRBV7-9 and TRBJ2-7, the CDR3 gives the full variable domain: DTGVSQNPRHKITKRGQNVTFRCDPISEHNRLYWYRQTLGQGPEFLTYFQNEAQLEKSRLLSDRFSAERPKGSFSTLEIQRTEQGDSAMYLCASSGGGGEQYFGPGTRLTVT.